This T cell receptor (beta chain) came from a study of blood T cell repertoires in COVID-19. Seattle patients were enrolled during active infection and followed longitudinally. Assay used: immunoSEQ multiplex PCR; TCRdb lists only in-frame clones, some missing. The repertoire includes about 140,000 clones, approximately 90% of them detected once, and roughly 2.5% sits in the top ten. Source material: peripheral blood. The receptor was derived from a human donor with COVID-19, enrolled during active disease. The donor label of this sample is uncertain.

The CDR3 coding sequence is TGTGCCAGCAGTTCCGGGACAGGGTACGAGCAGTACTTC. Its translation: CASSSGTGYEQYF. The chain recombines TRBV6-5 with TRBJ2-7; 9 bases match TRBD1. There are 13 residues in the CDR3. From germline, CDR1 is MNHEY and CDR2 SVGAGI. Trimming at V came to 4 bases and at J to 4 bases, leaving 2 bases not matched to a gene.